The next 24 T cell receptor beta chains were all read from a single sample in a study of blood T cell repertoires in COVID-19. Generated by immunoSEQ multiplex PCR, the TCRdb table keeps only in-frame clones and is missing some. The sample holds tens of thousands of clones, around 90% seen once. The sample was peripheral blood. These receptors were collected from an elderly man with acute or convalescent COVID-19.

The rearrangement links TRBV2 to TRBJ2-1, with TRBD2 matching 7 bases. CDR3 size: 17 residues. J gave up 8 bases and V 3 bases, and 16 bases lay outside the gene matches. Germline assignment: CDR1 SNHLY and CDR2 FYNNEI. CDR3: CASSETSRIGPSYEQFF. CDR3 sequence (DNA): TGTGCCAGCAGTGAGACTAGCAGGATCGGCCCTTCGTATGAGCAGTTCTTC.

Here the CDR3 reads CASSYQTGGLYYGYTF. The CDR3 coding sequence is TGTGCCAGCAGTTACCAGACAGGGGGATTGTACTATGGCTACACCTTC. The chain has TRBV6-5 and TRBJ1-2; TRBD1 agrees at 9 bases. Trimming took 2 bases from V and 3 from J; bases not matched to a gene: 7. The CDR3 is 16 amino acids. Germline CDR1 reads MNHEY; CDR2 reads SVGAGI.

V usage is TRBV5-8 and J usage is TRBJ2-1; perhaps TRBD2 as D (5 bases). V shed 4 bases and J shed 6 bases, with 14 bases lying between them. The germline V gene has CDR1 SGHTS and CDR2 YDEGEE. The CDR3 extends over 14 amino acids. The CDR3 nucleotides are TGTGCCAGCAGCCTCCTCACTAGTCTCAATGAGCAGTTCTTC. As protein: CASSLLTSLNEQFF.

The chain carries TRBV7-2 and TRBJ1-1; D gene uncertain. V was trimmed by 5 bases and J by 4 bases, leaving 5 bases between them. Germline V gene sequence: CDR1 SGHTA, CDR2 FQGNSA. CDR3 size: 11 residues. In DNA form, the CDR3 reads TGTGCCAGCAGCCCTCTCACTGAAGCTTTCTTT. It specifies CASSPLTEAFF.

The CDR3 nucleotides read TGTGCCAGCAGCAATTCGGGAAGTATAGGACTAGCCAAGCAGTTCTTC. Protein product: CASSNSGSIGLAKQFF. The rearrangement links TRBV28 to TRBJ2-1; 8 positions match TRBD2. Germline V CDR1 and CDR2: MDHEN, SYDVKM. V shed 6 bases and J 11 bases; nucleotides not matched to a gene: 18. The CDR3 length is 16 residues.

Only a few counts were recorded for this clone. This rearrangement joins TRBV6-2 or TRBV6-3 to TRBJ1-2, with D perhaps TRBD1 (6 bases). Between the trimmed V and J ends, which lost 2 bases and 4 bases, there was a span of 11 bases. Germline loops: CDR1 MNHEY, CDR2 SVGEGT. The CDR3 spans 14 residues. CDR3 residues: CASSYAGEGYGYTF. CDR3 DNA sequence: TGTGCCAGCAGTTACGCAGGGGAGGGCTATGGCTACACCTTC.

Here the CDR3 reads CASTREALGEKLFF. The CDR3 DNA is TGTGCCAGCACCCGGGAGGCTTTGGGTGAAAAACTGTTTTTT. The chain joins TRBV28 to TRBJ1-4; no definite D call. This CDR3 contains 14 residues. Germline CDR1 is MDHEN and CDR2 is SYDVKM. Trimming removed 7 bases from V and 7 bases from J, with 16 bases in between.

The rearrangement uses TRBV5-4 and TRBJ2-1; the match to TRBD2 covers 10 bases. Germline CDR1 SGHNT, CDR2 YYREEE (reference sequence). There are 14 residues in the CDR3. V shed 6 bases and J 3 bases; nucleotides not matched to a gene: 3. The CDR3 DNA is TGTGCCAGCACCCAGCGGGGGGGCTACAATGAGCAGTTCTTC. As protein: CASTQRGGYNEQFF.

The rearrangement joins TRBV6-5 to TRBJ1-5; the match to TRBD1 covers 8 bases. The CDR3 is made up of 15 amino acids. J was trimmed by 3 bases and V by 6 bases; bases with no gene match: 7. Per germline, CDR1 MNHEY and CDR2 SVGAGI. CDR3 loop: CASRTGQANNQPQHF. The CDR3 DNA sequence: TGTGCCAGCAGAACGGGACAGGCGAACAATCAGCCCCAGCATTTT.

This clone was detected only a few times. The chain joins TRBV9 to TRBJ2-2; TRBD2 might be the D (5 bases). CDR1 SGDLS and CDR2 YYNGEE come from the germline V gene. The CDR3 consists of 13 residues. V lost 2 bases and J lost 6, with 8 bases in between. CDR3: CASSVRVSGELFF. The CDR3, as DNA: TGTGCCAGCAGCGTGCGGGTATCCGGGGAGCTGTTTTTT.

The genes are TRBV12-3 or TRBV12-4 and TRBJ1-2; no clear D gene. This CDR3 region has 11 residues. The germline V and J ends were trimmed by 4 bases and 5 bases, with 5 bases remaining between them. CDR3 nucleotide sequence: TGTGCCAGCAGTTCTCCTTATGGCTACACCTTC. Translated: CASSSPYGYTF.

The chain is built from TRBV4-1 and TRBJ2-1; TRBD2 matches 7 bases. After removal of 1 base from V and 4 bases from J, the junction contained 4 bases not matched to a gene. CDR3 length equals 15 residues. Germline V lookup: CDR1 MGHRA, CDR2 YSYEKL. The CDR3 sequence is CASSQGSGLYNEQFF. CDR3 bases: TGCGCCAGCAGCCAAGGTAGCGGGCTTTACAATGAGCAGTTCTTC.

The genes are TRBV12-5 and TRBJ2-7, with a possible D match to TRBD2 (5 bases). Germline-derived CDR1 and CDR2 are LGHNT and FRNRAP. The CDR3 is made up of 17 amino acids. Trimming left V 4 bases short and J 5 bases short, with 24 bases between. The CDR3 here is CASGYTRSTAGRDEQYF. For the CDR3, the DNA is TGTGCTAGTGGTTACACAAGGTCGACGGCGGGTCGGGACGAGCAGTACTTC.

The chain employs TRBV5-5 and TRBJ2-3; 10 bases line up with TRBD2. There are 16 residues in the CDR3. The V segment lost 0 bases and the J segment 6 bases; nucleotides outside the gene matches: 7. Germline V gene lookup returns CDR1 SGHKS and CDR2 YYEKEE (reference sequence). The CDR3 DNA sequence: TGTGCCAGCAGCTTGGTGGTAGCGGGAGGTGGGGATACGCAGTATTTT. It yields the protein CASSLVVAGGGDTQYF. The whole variable domain, remainder taken from reference TRBV5-5 and TRBJ2-3, is DAGVTQSPTHLIKTRGQQVTLRCSPISGHKSVSWYQQVLGQGPQFIFQYYEKEERGRGNFPDRFSARQFPNYSSELNVNALLLGDSALYLCASSLVVAGGGDTQYFGPGTRLTVL.

This rearrangement joins TRBV5-4 to TRBJ1-2, with 9 bases aligning to TRBD1. The germline V gene has CDR1 SGHNT and CDR2 YYREEE (reference sequence). The CDR3 totals 15 residues. V trimming: 4 bases; J trimming: 3 bases; junction bases outside the gene matches: 7. CDR3 coding DNA: TGTGCCAGCAGCCCGGGACAGGGTGGTCACTATGGCTACACCTTC. Translated: CASSPGQGGHYGYTF. The whole variable domain, filled in from reference TRBV5-4 and TRBJ1-2, reads ETGVTQSPTHLIKTRGQQVTLRCSSQSGHNTVSWYQQALGQGPQFIFQYYREEENGRGNFPPRFSGLQFPNYSSELNVNALELDDSALYLCASSPGQGGHYGYTFGSGTRLTVV.

J is TRBJ1-5 and V is TRBV28, with D tentatively TRBD1 (6 bases). The V end lost 7 bases, the J end lost 6 bases, and 16 bases lay between the germline ends. The V gene's germline CDR1 is MDHEN and CDR2 SYDVKM. The CDR3 consists of 14 residues. CDR3 amino acids: CASKGQGMSQPQHF. Written as DNA, the CDR3 is TGTGCCAGCAAGGGGCAGGGGATGAGTCAGCCCCAGCATTTT.

The V call is TRBV4-2, the J call TRBJ2-7; 9 bases are shared with TRBD1. CDR1 is LGHNA, CDR2 YNFKEQ, per germline. V lost 0 bases to trimming and J lost 1 base; unmatched junction nucleotides: 4. The CDR3 sequence is 16 residues long. CDR3 sequence (DNA): TGTGCCAGCAGCCAAGATGCGGGGACAGGGTCCTACGAGCAGTACTTC. The encoded protein is CASSQDAGTGSYEQYF.

This chain links TRBV5-1 with TRBJ1-2; D unresolved. This CDR3 has 13 amino acids. Germline V gene data show CDR1 as SGHRS and CDR2 as YFSETQ. V lost 0 bases, J lost 4 bases, and 7 bases lay in between. The CDR3 nucleotides are TGCGCCAGCAGCTTGGGGGAGTCCTATGGCTACACCTTC. This translates into CASSLGESYGYTF.

In this sample, this clone turned up a few times. The chain links TRBV27 to TRBJ1-5; D is possibly TRBD1 (6 bases). V was pared by 5 bases and J by 5 bases, with 19 bases between. The germline V gene has CDR1 MNHEY and CDR2 SMNVEV (reference sequence). There are 16 residues in the CDR3. CDR3: CASSRGEGIRHQPQHF. In DNA, the CDR3 is TGTGCCAGCAGTAGGGGGGAGGGGATTAGGCATCAGCCCCAGCATTTT.

The rearrangement uses TRBV6-5 and TRBJ2-3, with TRBD2 matching over 12 bases. CDR1 and CDR2 from the germline V gene are MNHEY and SVGAGI. V lost 6 bases, J lost 9 bases, and 10 bases stayed unmatched. The CDR3 covers 15 residues. This chain's CDR3 is CASRETSGGEKTQYF. The CDR3 DNA is TGTGCCAGCAGGGAGACTAGCGGGGGCGAGAAGACGCAGTATTTT.

This clone was picked up one time. The chain couples TRBV5-4 to TRBJ1-6; TRBD1 matches 8 bases. The J segment lost 8 bases and the V segment lost 2 bases, leaving 3 bases of the junction unmatched. The CDR3 length is 14 residues. The V gene's germline CDR1 is SGHNT and CDR2 YYREEE (reference sequence). CDR3 region: CASSFNRGDSPLHF. CDR3 DNA: TGTGCCAGCAGCTTCAACAGGGGGGATTCACCCCTCCACTTT.

The chain carries TRBV4-2 and TRBJ1-5; D gene unclear. V shed 3 bases and J shed 3 bases, with 12 bases lying between them. This CDR3 has 15 amino acids. CDR1 and CDR2 (germline): LGHNA, YNFKEQ. The CDR3 DNA reads TGTGCCAGCAGCCAGTCCCGAACAGACAATCAGCCCCAGCATTTT. Protein: CASSQSRTDNQPQHF.

The chain combines TRBV5-1 with TRBJ2-2, with 8 nucleotides matching TRBD1. This CDR3 comprises 15 residues. J gave up 2 bases and V 7 bases, and 7 bases lay outside the gene matches. Germline CDR1 is SGHRS and CDR2 is YFSETQ. The CDR3: CASAPGQANTGELFF. In nucleotides, the CDR3 is TGCGCCAGCGCACCGGGACAGGCCAACACCGGGGAGCTGTTTTTT.

The rearrangement joins TRBV28 to TRBJ2-7, with TRBD2 identical over 8 bases. V shed 5 bases and J 5 bases; nucleotides not matched to a gene: 14. Germline V CDR1 and CDR2: MDHEN, SYDVKM. The CDR3 contains 16 residues. Here the CDR3 DNA reads TGTGCCAGCAGTATACCTCCGGCGGGAGGTATCGACGAGCAGTACTTC. This codes for CASSIPPAGGIDEQYF.